The 32 T cell receptor beta chains listed next were all sequenced from one sample in a study of blood T cell repertoires in COVID-19 (dated by TCRdb to 2020 to 2022). Library prep was done by the immunoSEQ multiplex PCR assay. The source is immuneACCESS, and TCRdb retained only in-frame sequences with V and J called. Part of the clones is not carried over; for the studies checked, unresolved V genes explain less than half of this, and the remainder is unexplained. In all, the sample holds 100,000 to 150,000 clones, and about 86% of those were seen once. The biggest ten clones account for 3.8% of the sample. The sequencing sample was made of peripheral blood. The receptors were gathered from a woman aged 45-59 years with acute or convalescent COVID-19.

This sequence joins TRBV3-1 (or the pseudogene TRBV3-2) and TRBJ1-4; no clear D gene. The germline gives CDR1 LGHDT, CDR2 YNNKEL (reference sequence). V was trimmed by 1 base and J by 8 bases, leaving 14 bases between them. CDR3 length: 15 amino acids. The CDR3 region has the DNA TGTGCCAGCAGCCAAGCAAGAGTGGCGGGCGAAAAACTGTTTTTT. Protein product: CASSQARVAGEKLFF.

This clone has just one count. The chain is built from TRBV24-1 and TRBJ1-5; 8 positions agree with TRBD1. Germline assignment: CDR1 KGHDR and CDR2 SFDVKD. V shed 4 bases, J shed 5 bases, and the junction held 6 bases outside the gene matches. The CDR3 consists of 15 residues. The CDR3 DNA reads TGTGCCACCAGTGACTCAGGACAGGGCCATCAGCCCCAGCATTTT. Its translation is CATSDSGQGHQPQHF.

The chain uses TRBV7-8 and TRBJ2-1; TRBD2 agrees at 7 bases. Germline lookup yields CDR1 SGHVS and CDR2 FQNEAQ. CDR3 length: 11 amino acids. The V gene end was trimmed by 9 bases and the J gene end by 13 bases; junction bases not matched to a gene: 9. CDR3 residues: CASREGTNQFF. CDR3 nucleotide sequence: TGTGCCAGTAGGGAGGGAACTAATCAGTTCTTC.

Of note for this clone: This sample also contains other DNA sequences that code for the same CDR3. The CDR3 protein is CASTQTGNTEAFF. DNA of the CDR3: TGCGCCAGCACCCAGACAGGGAACACTGAAGCTTTCTTT. The chain recombines TRBV5-1 with TRBJ1-1; a possible D gene is TRBD1 (6 bases). The ends were cut back, 6 bases at V and 1 base at J, with 10 bases in the middle. Germline loops: CDR1 SGHRS, CDR2 YFSETQ. This CDR3 comprises 13 residues.

In this sample, this clone turned up a few times. V gene TRBV27 combines with J gene TRBJ1-5, with D tentatively TRBD1 (5 bases). The germline V and J ends were trimmed by 3 bases and 4 bases, with 10 bases remaining between them. CDR1 is MNHEY and CDR2 is SMNVEV in the germline V gene (reference sequence). This CDR3 is 14 amino acids long. CDR3 protein: CASSLEGRNQPQHF. The CDR3 coding sequence is TGTGCCAGCAGTTTGGAGGGGAGAAATCAGCCCCAGCATTTT.

This sequence joins TRBV9 and TRBJ2-7; a weak D match, TRBD2 (5 bases). The CDR3 loop spans 15 amino acids. Germline lookup yields CDR1 SGDLS and CDR2 YYNGEE. Deletions cut 3 bases from V and 5 bases from J, with 18 bases between. CDR3 loop: CASSEGETAMHEQYF. CDR3 in DNA: TGTGCCAGCAGCGAGGGAGAGACCGCGATGCACGAGCAGTACTTC.

Only a few counts were recorded for this clone. The J gene is TRBJ1-4, the V gene TRBV11-1; D perhaps matches TRBD1 (6 bases). CDR1 is SGHAT and CDR2 is FQDESV in the germline V gene (reference sequence). The CDR3 loop spans 15 amino acids. V was cut by 3 bases and J by 2 bases, with 10 bases left in between. The DNA of the CDR3 is TGTGCCAGCAGCTTGGGGGACACGACTAATGAAAAACTGTTTTTT. Amino acid sequence: CASSLGDTTNEKLFF.

The gene calls are TRBV2 and TRBJ2-1, with 9 bases that match TRBD2. Germline V CDR1 and CDR2: SNHLY, FYNNEI. CDR3 length equals 14 residues. The trim removed 2 bases at V and 9 bases at J, leaving 5 bases unmatched. CDR3 loop: CASSENPAGGEQFF. In nucleotides, the CDR3 is TGTGCCAGCAGTGAAAATCCAGCGGGAGGTGAGCAGTTCTTC.

This clone was counted between two and nine times. The chain recombines TRBV28 with TRBJ1-2, with D tentatively TRBD1 (5 bases). The length of the CDR3 is 12 residues. The germline CDR1 and CDR2 sequences are MDHEN and SYDVKM. Trimming stripped 10 bases from V and 8 bases from J, with 17 bases between. The CDR3 here is CATSRAVGGYTF. DNA of the CDR3: TGTGCCACCTCCAGGGCGGTGGGGGGCTACACCTTC.

The table lists this clone with a few counts. This chain joins TRBV11-2 and TRBJ2-2, with D possibly TRBD1 on 6 matching bases. V shed 5 bases and J shed 13 bases, with 20 bases lying between them. Germline V gene sequence: CDR1 SGHAT, CDR2 FQNNGV. The CDR3 length is 14 residues. This CDR3 is CASSTSRGKGGLFF. The DNA for the CDR3 is TGTGCCAGCAGCACCAGCAGGGGCAAAGGAGGGCTGTTTTTT.

This clone has a handful of counts. V is TRBV19 and J is TRBJ1-2; D perhaps matches TRBD1 (6 bases). The CDR3 consists of 13 residues. V shed 3 bases and J shed 7 bases, with 12 bases lying between them. Germline V gene sequence: CDR1 LNHDA, CDR2 SQIVND (reference sequence). CDR3 sequence (DNA): TGTGCCAGTAGTATGGACAGTGCCCCTGGCTACACCTTC. Protein product: CASSMDSAPGYTF.

The rearrangement links TRBV5-1 to TRBJ2-6, with D possibly being TRBD2 (5 bases). The CDR3 consists of 15 residues. CDR1 is SGHRS, CDR2 YFSETQ, per germline. V dropped 1 base and J dropped 2 bases, with 7 bases sitting between them. CDR3 sequence: CASSLRETGANVLTF. The CDR3 DNA follows: TGCGCCAGCAGCTTGCGGGAAACTGGGGCCAACGTCCTGACTTTC.

The V and J genes are TRBV11-3 and TRBJ1-6; no clear D. V was clipped by 5 bases and J by 7 bases, with 15 bases between them. This CDR3 has 15 residues. CDR1 and CDR2 (germline): SGHNT, YENEEA. CDR3 residues: CASSPRENRNSPLHF. The DNA for the CDR3 is TGTGCCAGCAGCCCCCGGGAAAATCGGAATTCACCCCTCCACTTT.

The chain joins TRBV19 to TRBJ1-6, with D unclear. There are 16 residues in the CDR3. The V gene's germline CDR1 is LNHDA and CDR2 SQIVND (reference sequence). V was pared by 0 bases and J by 8 bases, with 14 bases between. CDR3 sequence: CASSIDPGPPYSPLHF. The CDR3 bases are TGTGCCAGTAGTATAGATCCCGGTCCGCCCTATTCACCCCTCCACTTT.

The chain is built from TRBV7-3 and TRBJ2-1, with D possibly matching TRBD1 (6 bases). The V and J ends lost 2 bases and 7 bases respectively, with 18 bases between them. CDR1 and CDR2 from the germline V gene are SGHTA and FQGTGA. This CDR3 comprises 16 residues. The CDR3 loop reads CASSLPMTGTRNEQFF. Here the CDR3 DNA reads TGTGCCAGCAGCTTACCGATGACCGGGACACGGAATGAGCAGTTCTTC.

This clone was seen a handful of times. The gene calls are TRBV5-4 and TRBJ1-2, with a possible D match to TRBD1 (6 bases). The CDR3 spans 12 residues. The ends were cut back, 4 bases at V and 8 bases at J, with 12 bases in the middle. CDR1 and CDR2 (germline): SGHNT, YYREEE (reference sequence). Here the CDR3 DNA reads TGTGCCAGCAGCGCTGGACAGCGAGGCTACACCTTC. Translation: CASSAGQRGYTF.

The chain uses TRBV9 and TRBJ2-2; TRBD1 agrees at 9 bases. There are 15 residues in the CDR3. The germline V gene has CDR1 SGDLS and CDR2 YYNGEE. With 10 bases clipped from V and 3 bases from J, the junction kept 10 bases outside the gene matches. In DNA, the CDR3 is TGTGCCTCGGCGATGGGACAGGGTTACACCGGGGAGCTGTTTTTT. Protein: CASAMGQGYTGELFF.

This clone was detected a few times. The gene calls are TRBV10-1 and TRBJ1-2, with unresolved D. The germline V and J ends were trimmed by 6 bases and 6 bases, with 8 bases remaining between them. Per the germline V gene, CDR1 is WNHNN and CDR2 is SYGVQD (reference sequence). This CDR3 comprises 11 residues. CDR3 sequence: CASSGGNGYTF. The CDR3 DNA sequence: TGCGCCAGCAGCGGCGGAAATGGCTACACCTTC.

The chain couples TRBV28 to TRBJ2-7; 8 nucleotides match TRBD1. The CDR3 length is 14 residues. Trimming removed 6 bases from V and 3 bases from J; junction bases left unmatched: 7. Germline CDR1 MDHEN, CDR2 SYDVKM. CDR3 protein: CASSHPGGIYEQYF. The CDR3 nucleotides read TGTGCCAGCAGCCATCCAGGGGGCATCTACGAGCAGTACTTC.

The chain joins TRBV30 to TRBJ2-1, with TRBD2 identical over 10 bases. J was trimmed by 5 bases and V by 0 bases; bases with no gene match: 4. CDR1 is GTSNPN and CDR2 is SVGIG in the germline V gene (reference sequence). The CDR3 runs 15 residues. Here the CDR3 reads CAWSVRTSGNNEQFF. DNA of the CDR3: TGTGCCTGGAGTGTACGGACTAGCGGTAACAATGAGCAGTTCTTC. The variable domain in full, with the rest retrieved from reference TRBV30 and TRBJ2-1, is SQTIHQWPATLVQPVGSPLSLECTVEGTSNPNLYWYRQAAGRGLQLLFYSVGIGQISSEVPQNLSASRPQDRQFILSSKKLLLSDSGFYLCAWSVRTSGNNEQFFGPGTRLTVL.

V is TRBV9 and J is TRBJ2-7, with a possible D match to TRBD1 (6 bases). CDR3 length: 14 residues. V lost 4 bases to trimming and J lost 4 bases, with 15 bases between them. Germline V gives CDR1 SGDLS, CDR2 YYNGEE. CDR3 sequence: CASSLEGDLYEQYF. The CDR3 DNA reads TGTGCCAGCAGCCTAGAGGGGGATCTGTACGAGCAGTACTTC.

The chain carries TRBV12-5 and TRBJ1-5; D call uncertain. CDR1 LGHNT and CDR2 FRNRAP come from the germline V gene. The CDR3 contains 13 residues. Trimming pared 6 bases from V and 6 bases from J, leaving 12 bases between. CDR3 DNA sequence: TGTGCTAGTGGACGGGCCCGGGGTCAGCCCCAGCATTTT. It translates to CASGRARGQPQHF.

The chain links TRBV7-9 to TRBJ1-1; D is unclear. The CDR3 totals 13 residues. V dropped 2 bases and J dropped 1 base, with 5 bases sitting between them. Germline V CDR1 and CDR2: SEHNR, FQNEAQ (reference sequence). The CDR3 bases are TGTGCCAGCAGCTTATACGGGAACACTGAAGCTTTCTTT. Its translation: CASSLYGNTEAFF. The full variable domain, with the rest looked up from reference TRBV7-9 and TRBJ1-1, is DTGVSQNPRHKITKRGQNVTFRCDPISEHNRLYWYRQTLGQGPEFLTYFQNEAQLEKSRLLSDRFSAERPKGSFSTLEIQRTEQGDSAMYLCASSLYGNTEAFFGQGTRLTVV.

The V call is TRBV6-5, the J call TRBJ2-5; 8 bases are shared with TRBD1. CDR1 MNHEY and CDR2 SVGAGI come from the germline V gene. The J segment lost 2 bases and the V segment lost 3 bases, leaving 8 bases of the junction unmatched. CDR3 length: 16 residues. In nucleotides, the CDR3 is TGTGCCAGCAGTTATGGGGCAGGGGGCGGACAAGAGACCCAGTACTTC. Translation gives CASSYGAGGGQETQYF.

This clone has more than one count but fewer than ten. V gene TRBV12-3 or TRBV12-4 combines with J gene TRBJ1-3; TRBD1 matches 9 bases. J was trimmed by 16 bases and V by 6 bases; bases with no gene match: 13. The CDR3 has 13 amino acids. The chain's CDR3 is CASSILQGAGVYF. The CDR3 coding sequence is TGTGCCAGCAGCATACTACAGGGGGCGGGCGTGTATTTT.

J is TRBJ1-2 and V is TRBV5-6, with D possibly TRBD1 on 5 matching bases. CDR3 length equals 17 residues. V was clipped by 3 bases and J by 0 bases, with 18 bases between them. Germline loops: CDR1 SGHDT, CDR2 YYEEEE. The DNA for the CDR3 is TGTGCCAGCAGCTCCCGGACATCGGTCTTAGCTAACTATGGCTACACCTTC. Translating gives CASSSRTSVLANYGYTF.

This sequence joins TRBV15 and TRBJ1-2, with D unclear. V was pared by 5 bases and J by 8 bases, with 12 bases between. The CDR3 is made up of 12 amino acids. In germline, CDR1 is LNHNV, CDR2 YYDKDF (reference sequence). CDR3 in DNA: TGTGCCACCAGCCTCCGATCGGAGGGCTACACCTTC. Protein product: CATSLRSEGYTF. Full variable domain (remainder filled in from reference TRBV15 and TRBJ1-2): DAMVIQNPRYQVTQFGKPVTLSCSQTLNHNVMYWYQQKSSQAPKLLFHYYDKDFNNEADTPDNFQSRRPNTSFCFLDIRSPGLGDTAMYLCATSLRSEGYTFGSGTRLTVV.

This chain links TRBV4-1 with TRBJ2-1; D uncertain. CDR3 length equals 14 residues. Germline loops: CDR1 MGHRA, CDR2 YSYEKL. The V end was cut by 0 bases, the J end by 8 bases, with 11 bases between. For the CDR3, the DNA is TGCGCCAGCAGCCAAGATCCAGGCAGGTATGAGCAGTTCTTC. Amino acid sequence: CASSQDPGRYEQFF.

This clone was seen a single time. This rearrangement joins TRBV2 to TRBJ1-5; 9 bases are a match to TRBD1. This CDR3 region has 14 residues. Trimming removed 7 bases from V and 7 bases from J; junction bases left unmatched: 8. Looked up from germline, CDR1 is SNHLY and CDR2 is FYNNEI. The chain's CDR3 is CASTGTGRSQPQHF. The CDR3 DNA follows: TGTGCCAGCACCGGGACAGGGAGAAGCCAGCCCCAGCATTTT.

This chain uses TRBV7-9 with TRBJ2-2; D not certain. Trimming removed 1 base from V and 1 base from J, with 4 bases in between. CDR1 and CDR2 from the germline V gene are SEHNR and FQNEAQ (reference sequence). The CDR3 length is 14 residues. CDR3 in amino acids: CASSLGQNTGELFF. CDR3 sequence (DNA): TGTGCCAGCAGCTTAGGACAGAACACCGGGGAGCTGTTTTTT.

The rearrangement links TRBV6-5 to TRBJ1-6; 9 bases are shared with TRBD1. Germline lookup yields CDR1 MNHEY and CDR2 SVGAGI. Trimming removed 4 bases from V and 9 bases from J; junction bases left unmatched: 4. The CDR3 is 14 amino acids. As DNA, the CDR3 is TGTGCCAGCAGTTCGGACAGGGGAGGTTCACCCCTCCACTTT. Its protein is CASSSDRGGSPLHF.

The V call is TRBV6-5, the J call TRBJ1-2, with unresolved D. Germline V gene data show CDR1 as MNHEY and CDR2 as SVGAGI. This CDR3 contains 14 residues. Trimming took 6 bases from V and 8 from J, leaving 19 bases between them. The DNA of the CDR3 is TGTGCCAGCAGCTTTTCACGCGGGAATGGAGGCTACACCTTC. Encoded protein: CASSFSRGNGGYTF.